Detailed here is one T cell receptor (beta chain). The antigen is undetermined. This cohort consisted of healthy bone marrow donors. It was with 60 Vbeta and 13 Jbeta primers that the PCR ran. TCRdb's copy holds only in-frame clones and misses some; the assay was immunoSEQ multiplex PCR. In total, the table holds under 250,000 clones. This record belongs to a study of cytomegalovirus exposure and HLA in healthy donors. Study-level points and caveats: Productive status was seen about 90% or about 30% of the time for most TCR beta V segments in an earlier analysis. Indistinguishable V segments, including TRBV6-2 and TRBV6-3, were excluded.

This CDR3 has 17 amino acids. Per germline, CDR1 SGHRS and CDR2 YFSETQ. V lost 6 bases and J lost 3; bases outside the gene matches: 13. This clonotype was obtained from a girl aged 2 to 9 in good health and CMV-seropositive. Sequenced material: PBMCs. This sequence joins TRBV5-1 and TRBJ2-2; 8 bases agree with TRBD1. The CDR3 DNA reads as TGCGCCAGCATCGACAGGGGTGGCTACGGGGACACCGGGGAGCTGTTTTTT. Translated, it gives CASIDRGGYGDTGELFF. The full variable domain, its missing parts supplied by reference TRBV5-1 and TRBJ2-2, is KAGVTQTPRYLIKTRGQQVTLSCSPISGHRSVSWYQQTPGQGLQFLFEYFSETQRNKGNFPGRFSGRQFSNSRSEMNVSTLELGDSALYLCASIDRGGYGDTGELFFGEGSRLTVL.